Following are 20 T cell receptor beta chains from one sample sequenced in a study of shared clonotypes between healthy human individuals. TCRdb's table, derived via immunoSEQ multiplex PCR, lists solely in-frame clones and lacks some. Among hundreds of thousands of clones listed, about 74% were seen once. Sequenced material: memory CD4+ T cells sorted from blood. Subset noted: CD45RA-negative fraction. The origin of the receptors is a young man in good health.

The gene calls are TRBV18 and TRBJ1-5; 8 nucleotides align to TRBD1. V was clipped by 0 bases and J by 5 bases; unmatched bases: 9. The CDR3 runs to 17 residues. Germline-derived CDR1 and CDR2 are KGHSH and LQKENI. The CDR3, as DNA: TGTGCCAGCTCACCACCGAACAGGGGGGATAGGGATCAGCCCCAGCATTTT. Protein sequence: CASSPPNRGDRDQPQHF. The full variable domain, in which reference TRBV18 and TRBJ1-5 provide the parts outside the CDR3, is NAGVMQNPRHLVRRRGQEARLRCSPMKGHSHVYWYRQLPEEGLKFMVYLQKENIIDESGMPKERFSAEFPKEGPSILRIQQVVRGDSAAYFCASSPPNRGDRDQPQHFGDGTRLSIL.

This clone was seen a single time. The chain links TRBV6-1 to TRBJ2-5, with 7 bases matching TRBD1. Germline V lookup: CDR1 MNHNS, CDR2 SASEGT. The junction had 10 bases not matched to a gene; V was cut back by 3 bases and J by 9 bases. The CDR3 runs to 14 residues. The CDR3 sequence: CASSEGQPERSQYF. CDR3 bases: TGTGCCAGCAGTGAGGGACAGCCAGAGAGGTCCCAGTACTTC.

V and J are TRBV11-2 and TRBJ2-3, with unresolved D. Germline V gene lookup returns CDR1 SGHAT and CDR2 FQNNGV. The CDR3 extends over 13 amino acids. V was shortened by 5 bases and J by 4 bases, with 10 bases between the two germline ends. CDR3 loop: CASSVLGSDTQYF. Here the CDR3 DNA reads TGTGCCAGCAGCGTACTTGGGTCAGATACGCAGTATTTT.

This clone was observed a handful of times. V is TRBV9 and J is TRBJ2-7; 7 bases match TRBD2. The junction had 13 bases not matched to a gene; V was cut back by 0 bases and J by 4 bases. Germline V CDR1 and CDR2: SGDLS, YYNGEE. The CDR3 has 17 residues. CDR3 residues: CASSVDISAGVKYEQYF. As DNA, the CDR3 is TGTGCCAGCAGCGTAGACATTTCGGCGGGAGTCAAGTACGAGCAGTACTTC.

This clone was seen more than once but under ten times. This chain links TRBV2 with TRBJ1-1; 7 bases map to TRBD1. CDR1 is SNHLY, CDR2 FYNNEI, per germline. The CDR3 extends over 18 amino acids. The V gene end was trimmed by 6 bases and the J gene end by 1 base; junction bases not matched to a gene: 17. The CDR3 sequence: CASSVQPPGGPRNTEAFF. CDR3 nucleotides: TGTGCCAGCAGCGTACAGCCTCCAGGGGGTCCTCGGAACACTGAAGCTTTCTTT.

This chain joins TRBV29-1 and TRBJ2-1; D is undetermined. Germline V lookup: CDR1 SQVTM, CDR2 ANQGSEA. Trimming took 3 bases from V and 5 from J, leaving 11 bases between them. The CDR3 runs to 13 residues. CDR3: CSVETLRNNEQFF. The CDR3 region has the DNA TGCAGCGTTGAGACACTCAGAAACAATGAGCAGTTCTTC.

This clone has more than one count but fewer than ten. As DNA, the CDR3 is TGCGCCAGCAGCCAAGAGATACGTCAGCCCCAGCATTTT. This sequence encodes CASSQEIRQPQHF. This sequence joins TRBV4-1 and TRBJ1-5; the D is unclear. CDR1 is MGHRA and CDR2 is YSYEKL in the germline V gene. CDR3 length: 13 amino acids. Deletions cut 0 bases from V and 6 bases from J, with 6 bases between.

This clone was detected once. Germline is not matched at one junction end, which may reflect a read error. V and J are TRBV7-7 and TRBJ2-1; 8 nucleotides agree with TRBD2. Germline assignment: CDR1 SSHAT and CDR2 FNYEAQ (reference sequence). The CDR3 has 15 amino acids. The DNA for the CDR3 is TGTGCTAGCAGCTTAGACGGGAGGGCCGTGGATGAGCAGTTCTTC. Amino acids: CASSLDGRAVDEQFF.

The rearrangement joins TRBV6-8 to TRBJ1-2; D is undetermined. Trimming removed 2 bases at V and 0 bases at J, with 19 bases between. Looked up from germline, CDR1 is MNHGY and CDR2 is SAAAGT. This CDR3 region has 18 residues. In DNA, the CDR3 is TGTGCCAGCAGTTACCCGAATAGACACTTCACCTCTAACTATGGCTACACCTTC. It translates to CASSYPNRHFTSNYGYTF.

This clone is a singleton in its sample. The chain couples TRBV2 to TRBJ2-7, with a tentative D call TRBD2 (5 bases). Germline loops: CDR1 SNHLY, CDR2 FYNNEI. There are 12 residues in the CDR3. With 6 bases removed from V and 1 base from J, the gap between germline ends came to 7 bases. This chain's CDR3 is CASSGISYEQYF. The DNA for the CDR3 is TGTGCCAGCAGCGGGATTTCCTACGAGCAGTACTTC.

This rearrangement joins TRBV4-1 to TRBJ1-4; unclear D gene. V dropped 6 bases and J dropped 3 bases, with 14 bases sitting between them. This CDR3 is built from 15 residues. Germline CDR1 MGHRA, CDR2 YSYEKL. In DNA, the CDR3 is TGCGCCAGCAGTTCGCCGGGGTTGGCTAATGAAAAACTGTTTTTT. It specifies CASSSPGLANEKLFF.

The chain employs TRBV5-6 and TRBJ2-6; 12 nucleotides match TRBD1. The CDR3 is made up of 18 amino acids. Trimming removed 4 bases from V and 5 bases from J; junction bases left unmatched: 10. The V gene's germline CDR1 is SGHDT and CDR2 YYEEEE. The DNA of the CDR3 is TGTGCCAGCAGCACCGGGACAGGGGGCTTATCTTGGGCCAACGTCCTGACTTTC. Translated: CASSTGTGGLSWANVLTF.

The chain has TRBV27 and TRBJ2-7; no clear D. This CDR3 has 14 residues. Trimming removed 6 bases at V and 2 bases at J, with 14 bases between. Germline assignment: CDR1 MNHEY and CDR2 SMNVEV (reference sequence). The DNA of the CDR3 is TGTGCCAGCAGGTACGGTTCGGTTCCCTACGAGCAGTACTTC. It codes for CASRYGSVPYEQYF.

This clone appeared many times. V is TRBV30 and J is TRBJ2-1; the D is unclear. Germline CDR1 is GTSNPN and CDR2 is SVGIG (reference sequence). The CDR3 runs to 13 residues. V lost 3 bases, J lost 8 bases, and 14 bases lay in between. CDR3 bases: TGTGCCTGGAGGTCCCTAGGTTGGTATGAGCAGTTCTTC. Amino acids: CAWRSLGWYEQFF.

The chain has TRBV11-2 and TRBJ1-1; D is ambiguous. The CDR3 is 16 residues long. Germline lookup yields CDR1 SGHAT and CDR2 FQNNGV. Trimming took off 1 base at V and 2 bases at J, with 14 bases between the two ends. The CDR3 sequence: CASSLVLGVYNTEAFF. CDR3 DNA sequence: TGTGCCAGCAGCTTAGTACTCGGTGTATACAACACTGAAGCTTTCTTT.

This clone was detected only once. V and J are TRBV11-2 and TRBJ2-5; 10 bases map to TRBD1. CDR1 and CDR2 (germline): SGHAT, FQNNGV. This CDR3 has 15 residues. V shed 7 bases and J 5 bases; nucleotides not matched to a gene: 10. Here the CDR3 DNA reads TGTGCCAGCACCCACTGGGACAGGGGAATGGAGACCCAGTACTTC. Translating it yields CASTHWDRGMETQYF. The complete variable domain, with remaining parts taken from reference TRBV11-2 and TRBJ2-5, reads EAGVAQSPRYKIIEKRQSVAFWCNPISGHATLYWYQQILGQGPKLLIQFQNNGVVDDSQLPKDRFSAERLKGVDSTLKIQPAKLEDSAVYLCASTHWDRGMETQYFGPGTRLLVL.

The CDR3, as DNA: TGTGCCAGCACGGCGGGGAACTACGAGCAGTACTTC. It translates to CASTAGNYEQYF. The chain employs TRBV2 and TRBJ2-7, with a weak D call TRBD2 (6 bases). The CDR3 has 12 amino acids. The V end was cut by 7 bases, the J end by 3 bases, with 10 bases between. CDR1 is SNHLY and CDR2 is FYNNEI in the germline V gene.

The rearrangement uses TRBV19 and TRBJ2-7; D possibly corresponds to TRBD2 (6 bases). The germline V and J ends were trimmed by 6 bases and 2 bases, with 17 bases remaining between them. The CDR3 extends over 15 amino acids. The germline V gene encodes CDR1 LNHDA and CDR2 SQIVND (reference sequence). CDR3 in amino acids: CASRESSAGAYEQYF. DNA for the CDR3: TGTGCCAGTAGAGAATCTAGCGCAGGCGCCTACGAGCAGTACTTC.

J is TRBJ1-5 and V is TRBV28, with D hard to call. CDR1 and CDR2 from the germline V gene are MDHEN and SYDVKM. This CDR3 spans 11 amino acids. The V end lost 4 bases, the J end lost 7 bases, and 5 bases lay between the germline ends. The CDR3 sequence is CASSYRQPQHF. The DNA for the CDR3 is TGTGCCAGCAGTTATCGGCAGCCCCAGCATTTT. Full variable domain (missing parts from reference TRBV28 and TRBJ1-5): DVKVTQSSRYLVKRTGEKVFLECVQDMDHENMFWYRQDPGLGLRLIYFSYDVKMKEKGDIPEGYSVSREKKERFSLILESASTNQTSMYLCASSYRQPQHFGDGTRLSIL.

J is TRBJ2-7 and V is TRBV28; D possibly uses TRBD1 or TRBD2 (5 bases each). Per the germline V gene, CDR1 is MDHEN and CDR2 is SYDVKM. The CDR3 loop spans 13 amino acids. Trimming stripped 6 bases from V and 6 bases from J, with 15 bases between. The CDR3 protein is CASSPLGVREQYF. The DNA for the CDR3 is TGTGCCAGCAGCCCTCTGGGGGTACGCGAGCAGTACTTC. Drawing the rest from reference TRBV28 and TRBJ2-7, the complete variable domain is DVKVTQSSRYLVKRTGEKVFLECVQDMDHENMFWYRQDPGLGLRLIYFSYDVKMKEKGDIPEGYSVSREKKERFSLILESASTNQTSMYLCASSPLGVREQYFGPGTRLTVT.